This TCR beta chain stems from a study of shared clonotypes between healthy human individuals. Study findings and constraints: The four-donor shared clonotypes exceeded non-shared clonotypes in generation probability, with non-shared ones scoring lower.

In the authors' workflow: Without quality scores, immunoSEQ junctional reads could not be filtered like full-length reads. The method was immunoSEQ multiplex PCR; TCRdb's version includes in-frame clones alone and lacks a portion of them. V, J and clone size reflect that table, while D and trimming were determined from the DNA. The sample yields a few million clones, more than 85% seen once. The CDR3 spans 13 residues. From germline, CDR1 is SGHRS and CDR2 YFSETQ. V trimming: 5 bases; J trimming: 4 bases; junction bases outside the gene matches: 3. Splitting of CD4+ cells produced CD45RA+ naive and CD45RA-negative memory subsets. Comments on this clone: The antigen is not known.

The sample comprised naive CD4+ T cells from PBMCs. As to subset: CD45RA+ positively selected. V usage is TRBV5-1 and J usage is TRBJ2-3; 8 bases align to TRBD2. The source is a man between 18 and 29 years old in good health. Some clones in this sample may be carry-over from other donors' samples. In nucleotides, the CDR3 is TGCGCCAGCAGTAGACTAGCGCCAGATACGCAGTATTTT. This translates into CASSRLAPDTQYF. Full variable domain (remainder filled in from reference TRBV5-1 and TRBJ2-3): KAGVTQTPRYLIKTRGQQVTLSCSPISGHRSVSWYQQTPGQGLQFLFEYFSETQRNKGNFPGRFSGRQFSNSRSEMNVSTLELGDSALYLCASSRLAPDTQYFGPGTRLTVL.